The sequence of this T cell receptor beta chain was determined in a study of blood T cell repertoires in COVID-19. Study background: Acute and convalescent COVID-19 specimens originated in the United States, Italy and Spain.

CDR1 and CDR2 (germline): SGHRS, YFSETQ. V trimming: 4 bases; J trimming: 4 bases; junction bases outside the gene matches: 8. CDR3 length equals 16 residues. Individuals aged about 18 to 89 years were recruited from 20 to 25 US areas. Categorization into cohorts depended on clinical history that participants reported. Original processing notes: Reference gene primer amplification gave estimated nucleated cell counts. Libraries were prepared by immunoSEQ multiplex PCR; TCRdb keeps only in-frame clonotypes and omits some of them. The D gene and trimming were derived from the DNA, and the V and J assignments and clone size from that table. Seen here are about 300,000 clones, roughly 86% observed once, and the top ten hold approximately 2.5%.

The receptor's source is a woman in her late teens or twenties who had recovered from COVID-19. The J gene is TRBJ2-7, the V gene TRBV5-1; 13 bases map to TRBD2. Input material: PBMCs or T cells enriched from blood (not recorded which). CDR3 sequence (DNA): TGCGCCAGCAGCCCGGGACTAGCGGGACCTCCTTACGAGCAGTACTTC. This gives the protein CASSPGLAGPPYEQYF. Full variable domain (missing parts from reference TRBV5-1 and TRBJ2-7): KAGVTQTPRYLIKTRGQQVTLSCSPISGHRSVSWYQQTPGQGLQFLFEYFSETQRNKGNFPGRFSGRQFSNSRSEMNVSTLELGDSALYLCASSPGLAGPPYEQYFGPGTRLTVT.